A selection of T cell receptor beta chains follows, all from one sample in a study of blood T cell repertoires in COVID-19. TCRdb's copy holds only in-frame clones and misses some; the assay was immunoSEQ multiplex PCR. The repertoire has 130,000 to 150,000 clones, less than 85% of them found once; the top ten carry 8.8%. Specimen: peripheral blood. All receptors come from a woman over 75 in a cohort sampled during active or convalescent COVID-19. Both conserved end residues are part of each CDR3. D genes are given only for firm matches. For some rows the clone size is stated as once, few or many, or as a class when expanded; others skip it.

d_gene,v_gene,j_gene,abundance,CDR3aa,CDR3nt
TRBD1,TRBV6-5,TRBJ1-4,-,CASRDRGQEKLFF,TGTGCCAGCAGGGACAGGGGGCAAGAAAAACTGTTTTTT
TRBD2,TRBV5-1,TRBJ2-7,-,CASSFGVAGGEQYF,TGCGCCAGCAGCTTTGGGGTAGCGGGGGGCGAGCAGTACTTC
TRBD1,TRBV5-1,TRBJ2-3,-,CASTTGGSDTQYF,TGCGCCAGCACGACAGGGGGCTCAGATACGCAGTATTTT
-,TRBV3-1/TRBV3-2,TRBJ1-1,-,CASSPRGSEAFF,TGTGCCAGCAGCCCACGAGGTTCGGAAGCTTTCTTT
-,TRBV3-1/TRBV3-2,TRBJ2-4,-,CASSQSNLAKNIQYF,TGTGCCAGCAGCCAATCTAATTTAGCCAAAAACATTCAGTACTTC
-,TRBV7-2,TRBJ1-5,-,CASSLRDGGQPQHF,TGTGCCAGCAGCTTAAGGGACGGGGGTCAGCCCCAGCATTTT
-,TRBV5-1,TRBJ2-3,once,CASSFPAASTDTQYF,TGCGCCAGCAGTTTTCCAGCGGCCAGCACAGATACGCAGTATTTT
TRBD1,TRBV18,TRBJ2-1,-,CASSPPISGGNEQFF,TGTGCCAGCTCACCACCCATTTCAGGGGGCAATGAGCAGTTCTTC
TRBD2,TRBV5-4,TRBJ2-3,few,CASSLGGGISGTQYF,TGTGCCAGCAGCTTGGGCGGGGGGATTTCCGGTACGCAGTATTTT
-,TRBV30,TRBJ2-7,-,CAWSRDLAYEQYF,TGTGCCTGGAGTCGCGACTTGGCGTACGAGCAGTACTTC
-,TRBV30,TRBJ2-7,once,CAWSPGRHEQYF,TGTGCCTGGAGTCCAGGGAGGCACGAGCAGTACTTC
-,TRBV4-2,TRBJ1-3,few,CASSQDRDSGNTIYF,TGTGCCAGCAGCCAAGACCGCGACTCTGGAAACACCATATATTTT
-,TRBV18,TRBJ2-3,once,CASSATLTDTQYF,TGTGCCAGCTCAGCGACACTCACAGATACGCAGTATTTT
TRBD2,TRBV5-1,TRBJ2-1,-,CASSYSGGADEQFF,TGCGCCAGCAGCTATAGCGGGGGGGCCGATGAGCAGTTCTTC
-,TRBV2,TRBJ2-7,-,CASRRAPSYEQYF,TGTGCCAGCAGGCGGGCCCCATCCTACGAGCAGTACTTC
TRBD2,TRBV2,TRBJ2-5,once,CASTGTTQETQYF,TGTGCCAGCACCGGGACTACTCAAGAGACCCAGTACTTC
TRBD2,TRBV11-2,TRBJ2-1,once,CASSFPRGVRNEQFF,TGTGCCAGCAGCTTTCCTCGGGGGGTGAGGAATGAGCAGTTCTTC
TRBD2,TRBV7-3,TRBJ2-3,-,CASSATSGSTDTQYF,TGTGCCAGCAGCGCGACTAGCGGGAGTACAGATACGCAGTATTTT
TRBD1,TRBV28,TRBJ1-5,few,CASTSGTGIQPQHF,TGTGCCAGCACTTCCGGGACAGGGATTCAGCCCCAGCATTTT
-,TRBV19,TRBJ1-1,-,CASSGRDGGRSADTEAFF,TGTGCCAGTAGCGGGAGGGACGGGGGCCGCTCAGCGGACACTGAAGCTTTCTTT
-,TRBV5-8,TRBJ1-6,-,CASSFWGPASPLHF,TGTGCCAGCAGCTTTTGGGGCCCGGCTTCACCCCTCCACTTT
-,TRBV29-1,TRBJ1-1,-,CSVDRPPNTEAFF,TGCAGCGTCGACAGGCCCCCGAACACTGAAGCTTTCTTT
-,TRBV4-1,TRBJ1-2,-,CASSLAYRVGYGYTF,TGCGCCAGCAGCCTCGCCTACAGGGTTGGCTATGGCTACACCTTC
-,TRBV5-1,TRBJ2-3,few,CASSSLANTQYF,TGCGCCAGCAGCTCGCTAGCGAATACGCAGTATTTT
TRBD1,TRBV19,TRBJ2-3,-,CASSIPGTGTDTQYF,TGTGCCAGTAGTATCCCCGGGACAGGCACAGATACGCAGTATTTT
-,TRBV28,TRBJ1-2,once,CASSTGIYGYTF,TGTGCCAGCAGTACGGGGATCTATGGCTACACCTTC
TRBD1,TRBV7-2,TRBJ1-2,-,CASSSRSGGQDGYGYTF,TGTGCCAGCAGCTCCCGCTCGGGGGGACAGGACGGCTATGGCTACACCTTC
TRBD1,TRBV5-6,TRBJ2-2,-,CASSLVDRGNTGELFF,TGTGCCAGCAGCTTGGTAGACAGGGGTAACACCGGGGAGCTGTTTTTT
-,TRBV7-2,TRBJ1-5,once,CASSLGQALGQPQHF,TGTGCCAGCAGCTTAGGACAGGCATTAGGTCAGCCCCAGCATTTT
TRBD2,TRBV9,TRBJ2-2,-,CASSPDPGLASGELFF,TGTGCCAGCAGTCCAGATCCGGGACTAGCGTCCGGGGAGCTGTTTTTT
TRBD2,TRBV4-1,TRBJ2-5,few,CASSQGLAGRETQYF,TGCGCCAGCAGCCAGGGACTAGCCGGCAGGGAGACCCAGTACTTC
-,TRBV5-4,TRBJ1-6,once,CASSLVGSNSPLHF,TGTGCCAGCAGCTTAGTGGGCTCGAATTCACCCCTCCACTTT
TRBD1,TRBV6-1,TRBJ2-1,-,CASSEAPLTGDEQFF,TGTGCCAGCAGTGAGGCCCCCCTCACAGGGGATGAGCAGTTCTTC
-,TRBV7-2,TRBJ2-5,-,CASSFRETQYF,TGTGCCAGCAGCTTTAGAGAGACCCAGTACTTC
-,TRBV28,TRBJ1-2,-,CASSSPGRGYGYTF,TGTGCCAGCAGCTCCCCTGGCAGGGGCTATGGCTACACCTTC
-,TRBV7-6,TRBJ1-5,-,CASSYDRNQPQHF,TGTGCCAGCAGCTATGACAGAAATCAGCCCCAGCATTTT
TRBD2,TRBV19,TRBJ2-3,-,CASSSPTASGGADTQYF,TGTGCCAGTAGTAGCCCCACGGCTAGCGGGGGAGCGGATACGCAGTATTTT
-,TRBV7-9,TRBJ1-2,-,CASSLAGGSYGYTF,TGTGCCAGCAGCTTAGCCGGCGGAAGCTATGGCTACACCTTC
-,TRBV28,TRBJ1-6,-,CASTRGGASYNSPLHF,TGTGCCAGCACTCGGGGAGGGGCCTCCTATAATTCACCCCTCCACTTT
TRBD1,TRBV6-5,TRBJ1-4,-,CASRHRGLANEKLFF,TGTGCCAGCAGGCACAGGGGGCTGGCTAATGAAAAACTGTTTTTT
TRBD1,TRBV7-9,TRBJ1-2,-,CASSDAGTGFYGYTF,TGTGCCAGCAGCGACGCCGGGACAGGGTTCTATGGCTACACCTTC
TRBD2,TRBV7-6,TRBJ2-7,-,CASSYFAGGEQYF,TGTGCCAGCAGTTACTTTGCGGGGGGGGAGCAGTACTTC
TRBD2,TRBV7-2,TRBJ2-2,once,CASSSKTSRTGELFF,TGTGCCAGCAGCTCGAAGACTAGCAGGACCGGGGAGCTGTTTTTT
TRBD1,TRBV19,TRBJ1-2,-,CASSDRGANYGYTF,TGTGCCAGTAGCGACAGGGGAGCTAACTATGGCTACACCTTC
-,TRBV7-9,TRBJ1-6,-,CASSLAIGAGNSPLHF,TGTGCCAGCAGCTTAGCGATTGGGGCGGGGAATTCACCCCTCCACTTT
-,TRBV3-1/TRBV3-2,TRBJ2-1,-,CASSQALQGFEQFF,TGTGCCAGCAGCCAGGCCCTACAGGGTTTCGAGCAGTTCTTC
-,TRBV2,TRBJ1-1,-,CASSDSTDTEAFF,TGTGCCAGCAGTGACTCTACGGACACTGAAGCTTTCTTT
TRBD1,TRBV5-5,TRBJ2-3,-,CASTQGTGYTDTQYF,TGTGCCAGCACTCAAGGGACAGGGTACACAGATACGCAGTATTTT
-,TRBV2,TRBJ1-2,-,CASSDGVGDYGYTF,TGTGCCAGCAGTGATGGCGTAGGGGACTATGGCTACACCTTC
-,TRBV7-2,TRBJ1-6,-,CASSFSSLVQTLHF,TGTGCCAGCAGCTTTAGTTCTCTTGTTCAAACCCTCCACTTT
TRBD1,TRBV6-5,TRBJ1-3,-,CASSRDSSSGNTIYF,TGTGCCAGCAGCAGGGACAGTAGCTCTGGAAACACCATATATTTT
TRBD1,TRBV4-1,TRBJ1-2,-,CASSQDRDRGRGGYTF,TGCGCCAGCAGCCAAGATCGGGACAGGGGGCGTGGTGGCTACACCTTC
-,TRBV5-1,TRBJ2-5,-,CASSLGQPRETQYF,TGCGCCAGCAGCTTGGGACAACCCCGGGAGACCCAGTACTTC
-,TRBV5-1,TRBJ2-2,-,CASSSLYGGTGELFF,TGCGCCAGCAGCTCGCTGTATGGCGGCACCGGGGAGCTGTTTTTT
TRBD1,TRBV30,TRBJ1-6,once,CAWRGQGGSPLHF,TGTGCCTGGAGGGGACAGGGTGGTTCACCCCTCCACTTT
-,TRBV4-1,TRBJ1-2,-,CASNQRGQLPRGYTF,TGCGCCAGCAACCAAAGAGGACAGCTACCTAGGGGCTACACCTTC
-,TRBV11-3,TRBJ2-5,-,CASSYGTQETQYF,TGTGCCAGCAGCTACGGGACTCAAGAGACCCAGTACTTC
-,TRBV2,TRBJ2-7,-,CASSKQGNKYEQYF,TGTGCCAGCAGCAAACAGGGTAATAAGTACGAGCAGTACTTC
TRBD2,TRBV14,TRBJ2-7,-,CASSPTTLSGSYEQYF,TGTGCCAGCAGCCCGACCACCCTTAGCGGGTCCTACGAGCAGTACTTC